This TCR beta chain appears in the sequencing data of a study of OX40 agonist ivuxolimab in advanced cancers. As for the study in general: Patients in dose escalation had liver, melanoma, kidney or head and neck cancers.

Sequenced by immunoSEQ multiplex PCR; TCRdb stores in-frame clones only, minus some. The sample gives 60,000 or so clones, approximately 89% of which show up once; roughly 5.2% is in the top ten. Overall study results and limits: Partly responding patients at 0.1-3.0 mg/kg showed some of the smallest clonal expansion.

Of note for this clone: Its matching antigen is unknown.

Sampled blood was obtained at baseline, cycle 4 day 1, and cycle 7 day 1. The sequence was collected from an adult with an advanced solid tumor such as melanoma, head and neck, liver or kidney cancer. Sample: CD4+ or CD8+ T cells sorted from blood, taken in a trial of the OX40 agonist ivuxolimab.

Written as DNA, the CDR3 is TGTGCCAGCAGCCCCTCACTCAGGGTCAATCAGCCCCAGCATTTT. It codes for CASSPSLRVNQPQHF. The chain combines TRBV6-5 with TRBJ1-5; tentative D call: TRBD1 (5 bases). CDR3 size: 15 residues. Deletions cut 6 bases from V and 3 bases from J, with 15 bases between. Germline V gene lookup returns CDR1 MNHEY and CDR2 SVGAGI.